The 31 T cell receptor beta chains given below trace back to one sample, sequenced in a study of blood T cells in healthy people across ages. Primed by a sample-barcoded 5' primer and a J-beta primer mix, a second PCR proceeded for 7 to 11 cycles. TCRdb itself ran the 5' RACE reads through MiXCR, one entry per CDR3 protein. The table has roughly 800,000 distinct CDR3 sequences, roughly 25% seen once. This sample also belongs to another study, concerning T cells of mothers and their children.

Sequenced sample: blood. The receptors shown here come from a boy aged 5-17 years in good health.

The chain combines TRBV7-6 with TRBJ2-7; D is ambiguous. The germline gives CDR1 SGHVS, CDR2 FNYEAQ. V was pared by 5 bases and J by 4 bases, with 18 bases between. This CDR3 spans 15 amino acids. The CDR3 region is CASSPGTTLSYEQYF. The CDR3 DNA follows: TGTGCCAGCAGCCCGGGTACCACCTTGTCTTACGAGCAGTACTTC.

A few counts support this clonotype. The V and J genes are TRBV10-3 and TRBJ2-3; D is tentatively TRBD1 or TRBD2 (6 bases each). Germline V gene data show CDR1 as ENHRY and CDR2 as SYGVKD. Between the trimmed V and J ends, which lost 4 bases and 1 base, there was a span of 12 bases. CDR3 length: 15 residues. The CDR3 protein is CAISGIGGRTDTQYF. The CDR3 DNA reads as TGTGCCATCAGTGGTATCGGGGGCCGCACAGATACGCAGTATTTT.

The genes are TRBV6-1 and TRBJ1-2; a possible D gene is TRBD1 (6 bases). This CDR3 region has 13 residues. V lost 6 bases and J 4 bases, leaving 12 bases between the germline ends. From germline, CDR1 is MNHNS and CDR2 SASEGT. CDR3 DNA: TGTGCCAGCAGCGCGTCAGGGGTCTATGGCTACACCTTC. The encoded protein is CASSASGVYGYTF.

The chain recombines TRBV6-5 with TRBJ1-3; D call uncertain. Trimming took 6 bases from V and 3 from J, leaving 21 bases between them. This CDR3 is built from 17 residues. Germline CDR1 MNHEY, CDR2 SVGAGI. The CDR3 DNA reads TGTGCCAGCAGCCGGGGAGGAGCAGCTCCTCTTGGAAACACCATATATTTT. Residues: CASSRGGAAPLGNTIYF.

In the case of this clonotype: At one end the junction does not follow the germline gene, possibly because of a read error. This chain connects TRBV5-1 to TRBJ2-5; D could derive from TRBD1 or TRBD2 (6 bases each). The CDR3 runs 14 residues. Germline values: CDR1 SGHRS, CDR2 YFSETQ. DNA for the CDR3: TGCGCCAGCAGCGTCATACAGGGACGGGAGACCCAGTATTTC. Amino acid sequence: CASSVIQGRETQYF.

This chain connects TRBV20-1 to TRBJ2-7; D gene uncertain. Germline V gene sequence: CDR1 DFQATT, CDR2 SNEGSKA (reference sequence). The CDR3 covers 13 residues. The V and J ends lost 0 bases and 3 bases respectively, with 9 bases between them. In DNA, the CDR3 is TGCAGTGCTAGAGAGTCTGCCTTCTACGAGCAGTACTTC. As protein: CSARESAFYEQYF.

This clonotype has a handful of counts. This CDR3 reads CASSFLPGPANTGELFF. As DNA, the CDR3 is TGTGCCAGCAGCTTTCTCCCGGGTCCCGCGAACACCGGGGAGCTGTTTTTT. The chain has TRBV7-6 and TRBJ2-2; D is uncertain. Germline loops: CDR1 SGHVS, CDR2 FNYEAQ. Trimming removed 3 bases at V and 0 bases at J, with 14 bases between. This CDR3 is built from 17 residues.

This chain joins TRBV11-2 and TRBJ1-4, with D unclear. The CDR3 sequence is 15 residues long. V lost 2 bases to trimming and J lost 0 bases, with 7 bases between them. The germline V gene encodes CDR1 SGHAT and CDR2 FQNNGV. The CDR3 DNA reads TGTGCCAGCAGCTTATCCATGGCAACTAATGAAAAACTGTTTTTT. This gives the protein CASSLSMATNEKLFF.

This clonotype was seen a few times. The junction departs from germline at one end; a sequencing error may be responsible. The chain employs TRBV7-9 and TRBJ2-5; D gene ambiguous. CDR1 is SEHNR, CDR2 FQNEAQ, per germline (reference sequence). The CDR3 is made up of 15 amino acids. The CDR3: CASSLTPNSKKTQYF. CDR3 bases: TGCGCCAGCAGCCTAACCCCGAACAGTAAGAAGACCCAGTACTTC.

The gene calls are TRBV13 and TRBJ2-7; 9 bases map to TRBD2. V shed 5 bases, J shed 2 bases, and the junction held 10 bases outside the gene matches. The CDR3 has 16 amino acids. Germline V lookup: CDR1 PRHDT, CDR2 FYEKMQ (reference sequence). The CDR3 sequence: CASSPPGPSGAYEQYF. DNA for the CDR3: TGTGCCAGCAGCCCCCCTGGGCCTAGCGGGGCCTACGAGCAGTACTTC.

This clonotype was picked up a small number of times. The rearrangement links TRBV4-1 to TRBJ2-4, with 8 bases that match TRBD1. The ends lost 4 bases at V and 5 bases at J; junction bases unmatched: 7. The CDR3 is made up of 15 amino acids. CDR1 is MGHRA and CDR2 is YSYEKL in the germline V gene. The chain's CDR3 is CASSPLGQGENIQYF. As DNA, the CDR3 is TGCGCCAGCAGCCCCCTTGGACAGGGCGAAAACATTCAGTACTTC.

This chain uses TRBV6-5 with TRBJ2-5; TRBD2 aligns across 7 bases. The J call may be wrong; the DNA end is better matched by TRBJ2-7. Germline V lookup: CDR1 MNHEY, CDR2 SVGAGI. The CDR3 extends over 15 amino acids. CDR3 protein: CASSPPNGGAYEQYF. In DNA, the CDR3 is TGTGCCAGCAGTCCCCCGAATGGGGGGGCCTACGAGCAGTACTTC.

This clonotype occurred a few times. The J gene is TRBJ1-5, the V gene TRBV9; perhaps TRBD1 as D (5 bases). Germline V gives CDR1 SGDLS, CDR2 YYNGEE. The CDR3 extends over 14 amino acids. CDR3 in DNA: TGTCCCGGTGCCCGGGACCTGAGCAATCAGCCCCAGCATTTT. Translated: CPGARDLSNQPQHF.

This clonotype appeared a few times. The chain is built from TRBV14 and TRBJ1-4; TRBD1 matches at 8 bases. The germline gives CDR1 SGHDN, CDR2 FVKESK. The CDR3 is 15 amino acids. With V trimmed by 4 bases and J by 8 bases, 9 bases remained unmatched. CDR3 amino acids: CASSRTTGDREKLFF. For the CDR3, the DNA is TGTGCCAGCAGCCGAACGACAGGGGATCGAGAAAAACTGTTTTTT.

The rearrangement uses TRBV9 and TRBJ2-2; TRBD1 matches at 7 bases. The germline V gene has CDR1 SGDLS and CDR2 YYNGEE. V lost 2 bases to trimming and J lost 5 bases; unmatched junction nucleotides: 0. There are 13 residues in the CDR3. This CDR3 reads CASSVRGTGELFF. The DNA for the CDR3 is TGTGCCAGCAGCGTCAGGGGGACCGGGGAGCTGTTTTTT.

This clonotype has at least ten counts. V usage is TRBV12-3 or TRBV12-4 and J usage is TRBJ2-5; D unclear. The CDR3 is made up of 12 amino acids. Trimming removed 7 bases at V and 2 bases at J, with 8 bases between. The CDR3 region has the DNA TGTGCCAGCACCACGTCACAAGAGACCCAGTACTTC. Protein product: CASTTSQETQYF.

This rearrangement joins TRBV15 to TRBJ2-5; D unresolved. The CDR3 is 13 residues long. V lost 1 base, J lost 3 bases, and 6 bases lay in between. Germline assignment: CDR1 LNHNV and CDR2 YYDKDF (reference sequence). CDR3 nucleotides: TGTGCCACCAGCAGAGTGTCAGAAGAGACCCAGTACTTC. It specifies CATSRVSEETQYF.

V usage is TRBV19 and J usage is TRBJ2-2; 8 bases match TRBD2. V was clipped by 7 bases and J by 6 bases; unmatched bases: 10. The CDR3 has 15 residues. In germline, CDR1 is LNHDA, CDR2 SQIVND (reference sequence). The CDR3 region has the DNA TGTGCCAGTATGATTCTAGCGGGCAAACCCGGGGAGCTGTTTTTT. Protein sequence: CASMILAGKPGELFF. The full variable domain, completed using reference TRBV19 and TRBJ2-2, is DGGITQSPKYLFRKEGQNVTLSCEQNLNHDAMYWYRQDPGQGLRLIYYSQIVNDFQKGDIAEGYSVSREKKESFPLTVTSAQKNPTAFYLCASMILAGKPGELFFGEGSRLTVL.

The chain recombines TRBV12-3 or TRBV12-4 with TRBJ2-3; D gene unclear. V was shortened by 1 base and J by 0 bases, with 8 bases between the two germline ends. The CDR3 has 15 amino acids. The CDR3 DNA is TGTGCCAGCAGTTTAGGACTGGGAAGCACAGATACGCAGTATTTT. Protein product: CASSLGLGSTDTQYF.

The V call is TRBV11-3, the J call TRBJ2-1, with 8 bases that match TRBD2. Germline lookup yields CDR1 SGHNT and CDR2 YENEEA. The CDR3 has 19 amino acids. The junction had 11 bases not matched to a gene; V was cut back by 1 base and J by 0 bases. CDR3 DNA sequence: TGTGCCAGCAGCTTAGGATCTGGGTACGCGGGGGGCTCCTACAATGAGCAGTTCTTC. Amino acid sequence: CASSLGSGYAGGSYNEQFF.

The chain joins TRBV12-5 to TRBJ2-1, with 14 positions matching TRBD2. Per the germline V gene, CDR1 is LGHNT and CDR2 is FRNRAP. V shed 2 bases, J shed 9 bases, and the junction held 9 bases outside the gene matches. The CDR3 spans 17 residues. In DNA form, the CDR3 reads TGTGCTAGTGGTTTGTCACCCCGACTAGCGGGAGGGGTTGAGCAGTTCTTC. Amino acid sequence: CASGLSPRLAGGVEQFF.

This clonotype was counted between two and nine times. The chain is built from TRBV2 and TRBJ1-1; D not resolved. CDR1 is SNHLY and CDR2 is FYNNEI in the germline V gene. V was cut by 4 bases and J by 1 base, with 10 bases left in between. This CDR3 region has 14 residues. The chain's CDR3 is CASSVAGRNTEAFF. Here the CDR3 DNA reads TGTGCCAGCAGTGTGGCGGGGAGGAACACTGAAGCTTTCTTT. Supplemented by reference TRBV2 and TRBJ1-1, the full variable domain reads EPEVTQTPSHQVTQMGQEVILRCVPISNHLYFYWYRQILGQKVEFLVSFYNNEISEKSEIFDDQFSVERPDGSNFTLKIRSTKLEDSAMYFCASSVAGRNTEAFFGQGTRLTVV.

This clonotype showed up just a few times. CDR3 sequence reads: CASSSRGAGGETQYF. In nucleotides, the CDR3 is TGCGCCAGCAGTAGTCGAGGGGCGGGGGGAGAGACCCAGTACTTC. The gene calls are TRBV5-1 and TRBJ2-5; 8 bases align to TRBD2. The CDR3 runs 15 residues. Germline CDR1 and CDR2: SGHRS and YFSETQ. The junction had 10 bases not matched to a gene; V was cut back by 5 bases and J by 4 bases.

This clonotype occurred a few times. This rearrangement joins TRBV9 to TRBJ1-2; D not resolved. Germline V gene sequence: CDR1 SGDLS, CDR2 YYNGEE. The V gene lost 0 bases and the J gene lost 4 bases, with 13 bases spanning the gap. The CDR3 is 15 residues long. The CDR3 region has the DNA TGTGCCAGCAGCGTAGGCGGGTCCCTCTCCTATGGCTACACCTTC. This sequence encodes CASSVGGSLSYGYTF.

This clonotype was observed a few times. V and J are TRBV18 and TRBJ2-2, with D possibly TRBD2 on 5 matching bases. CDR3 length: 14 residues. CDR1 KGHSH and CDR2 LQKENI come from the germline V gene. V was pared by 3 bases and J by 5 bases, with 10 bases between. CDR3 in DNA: TGTGCCAGCTCACCTATGGACTGGACCGGGGAGCTGTTTTTT. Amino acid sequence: CASSPMDWTGELFF.

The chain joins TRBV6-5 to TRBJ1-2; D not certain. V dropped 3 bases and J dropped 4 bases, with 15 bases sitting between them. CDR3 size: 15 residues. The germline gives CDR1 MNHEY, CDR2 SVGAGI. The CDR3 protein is CASSYRGLEIYGYTF. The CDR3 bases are TGTGCCAGCAGTTATCGAGGCCTCGAGATCTATGGCTACACCTTC.

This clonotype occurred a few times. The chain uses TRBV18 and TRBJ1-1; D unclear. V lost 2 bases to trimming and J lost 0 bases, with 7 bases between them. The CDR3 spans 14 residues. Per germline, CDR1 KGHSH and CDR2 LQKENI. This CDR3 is CASSPNSMNTEAFF. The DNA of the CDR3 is TGTGCCAGCTCACCAAACAGTATGAACACTGAAGCTTTCTTT.

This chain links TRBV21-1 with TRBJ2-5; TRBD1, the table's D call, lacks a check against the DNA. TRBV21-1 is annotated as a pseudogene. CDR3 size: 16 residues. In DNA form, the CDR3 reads TGTGCCAGCAGCAAGGTCGTGGGGGGGCCACAAGAGACCCAGTACTTC. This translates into CASSKVVGGPQETQYF.

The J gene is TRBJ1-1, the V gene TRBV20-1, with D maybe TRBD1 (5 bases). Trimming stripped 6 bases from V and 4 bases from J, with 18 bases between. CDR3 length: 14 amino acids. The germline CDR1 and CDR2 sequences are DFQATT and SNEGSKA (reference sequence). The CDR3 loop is CSARRGWGGTEAFF. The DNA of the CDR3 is TGCAGTGCCAGGCGGGGATGGGGGGGCACTGAAGCTTTCTTT.

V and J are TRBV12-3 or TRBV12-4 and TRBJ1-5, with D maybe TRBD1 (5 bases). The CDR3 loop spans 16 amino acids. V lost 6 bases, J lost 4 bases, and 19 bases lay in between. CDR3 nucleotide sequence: TGTGCCAGCAGCCCTCGGACAAAGTCCCGAAATCAGCCCCAGCATTTT. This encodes CASSPRTKSRNQPQHF.

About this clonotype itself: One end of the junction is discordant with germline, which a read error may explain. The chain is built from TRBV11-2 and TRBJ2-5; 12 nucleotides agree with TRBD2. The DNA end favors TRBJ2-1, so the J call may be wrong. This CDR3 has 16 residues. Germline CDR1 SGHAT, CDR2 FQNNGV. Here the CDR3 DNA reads TGTGCCGGCAGCTTGGGACTAGCGGGCTCCTACAATGAGCAGTTCTTC. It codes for CAGSLGLAGSYNEQFF.